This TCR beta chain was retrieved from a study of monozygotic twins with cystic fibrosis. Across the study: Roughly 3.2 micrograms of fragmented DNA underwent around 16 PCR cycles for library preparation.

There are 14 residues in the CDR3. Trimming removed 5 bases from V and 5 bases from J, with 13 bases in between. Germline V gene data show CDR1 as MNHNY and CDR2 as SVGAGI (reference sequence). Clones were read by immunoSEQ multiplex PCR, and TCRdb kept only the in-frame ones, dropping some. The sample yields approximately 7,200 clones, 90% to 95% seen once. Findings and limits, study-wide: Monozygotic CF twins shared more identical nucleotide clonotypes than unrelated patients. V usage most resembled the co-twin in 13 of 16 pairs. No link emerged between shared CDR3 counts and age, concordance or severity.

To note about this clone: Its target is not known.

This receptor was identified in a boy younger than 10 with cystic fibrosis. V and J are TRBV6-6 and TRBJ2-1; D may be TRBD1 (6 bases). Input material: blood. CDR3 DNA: TGTGCCAGCAGTCAGGGGCTGAATAACAATGAGCAGTTCTTC. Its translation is CASSQGLNNNEQFF.